The present TCR beta chain was sequenced within a study of T-cell reconstitution after alpha-beta-depleted transplantation in children. The germline V gene has CDR1 SEHNR and CDR2 FQNEAQ (reference sequence). The length of the CDR3 is 15 residues. V lost 1 base to trimming and J lost 3 bases, with 9 bases between them. Unique molecular identifiers were incorporated during preparation of the TCRbeta library. TCRdb used MiXCR to reprocess the PCR reads, holding one entry per CDR3 protein. This sample has about 490,000 distinct CDR3 sequences; about 10% occur once, and the top ten carry just over 2%. This clonotype was recorded at least ten times.

The sequences come from PBMCs, collected before TCRalphabeta/CD19-depleted stem cell transplant. The V call is TRBV7-9, the J call TRBJ2-2; a possible D gene is TRBD2 (5 bases). This receptor was obtained from a child aged 2 to 9 with inherited bone marrow failure, due to receive a stem cell transplant. This CDR3 is CASSLGWGDTGELFF. Written as DNA, the CDR3 is TGTGCCAGCAGCTTAGGCTGGGGAGACACCGGGGAGCTGTTTTTT.